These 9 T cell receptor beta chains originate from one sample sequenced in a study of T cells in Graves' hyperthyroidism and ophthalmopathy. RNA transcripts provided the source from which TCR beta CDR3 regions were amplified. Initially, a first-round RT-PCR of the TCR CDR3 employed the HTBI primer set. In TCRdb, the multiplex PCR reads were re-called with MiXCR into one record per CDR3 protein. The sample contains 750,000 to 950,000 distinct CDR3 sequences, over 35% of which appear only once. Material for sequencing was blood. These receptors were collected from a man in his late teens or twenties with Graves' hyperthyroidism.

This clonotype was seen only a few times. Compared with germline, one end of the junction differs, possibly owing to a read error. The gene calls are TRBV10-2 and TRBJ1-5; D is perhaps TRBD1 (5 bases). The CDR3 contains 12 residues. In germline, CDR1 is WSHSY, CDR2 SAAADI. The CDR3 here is CASSRTNQPQHF. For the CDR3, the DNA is TGTGCCAGCAGCCGGACAAATCAGCCCCAGCATTTT.

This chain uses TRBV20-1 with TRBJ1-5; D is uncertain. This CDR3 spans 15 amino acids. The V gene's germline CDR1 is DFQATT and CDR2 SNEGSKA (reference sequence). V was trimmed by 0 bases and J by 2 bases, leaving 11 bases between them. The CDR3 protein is CSARDLTGRNQPQHF. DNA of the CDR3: TGCAGTGCTAGAGACCTAACGGGCCGCAATCAGCCCCAGCATTTT.

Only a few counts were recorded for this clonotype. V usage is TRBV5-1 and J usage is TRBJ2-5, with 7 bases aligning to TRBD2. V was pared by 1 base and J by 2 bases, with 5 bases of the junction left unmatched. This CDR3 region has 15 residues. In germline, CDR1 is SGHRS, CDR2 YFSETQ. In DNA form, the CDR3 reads TGCGCCAGCAGCTTGAGGGGAGCGGGACAAGAGACCCAGTACTTC. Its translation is CASSLRGAGQETQYF.

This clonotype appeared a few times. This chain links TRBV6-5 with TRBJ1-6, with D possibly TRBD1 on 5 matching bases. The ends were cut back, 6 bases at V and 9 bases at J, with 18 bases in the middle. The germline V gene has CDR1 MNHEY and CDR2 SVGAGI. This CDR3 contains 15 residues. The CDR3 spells CASRYRDSQRSPLHF. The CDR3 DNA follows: TGTGCCAGCAGATACCGGGACTCACAACGTTCACCCCTCCACTTT.

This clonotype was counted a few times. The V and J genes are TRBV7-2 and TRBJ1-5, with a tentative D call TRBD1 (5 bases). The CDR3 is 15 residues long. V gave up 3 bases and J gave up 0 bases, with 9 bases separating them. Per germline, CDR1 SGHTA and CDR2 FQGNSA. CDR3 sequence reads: CASSFSGVSNQPQHF. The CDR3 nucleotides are TGTGCCAGCAGCTTCTCGGGGGTTAGCAATCAGCCCCAGCATTTT. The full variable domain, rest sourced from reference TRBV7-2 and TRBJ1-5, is GAGVSQSPSNKVTEKGKDVELRCDPISGHTALYWYRQSLGQGLEFLIYFQGNSAPDKSGLPSDRFSAERTGGSVSTLTIQRTQQEDSAVYLCASSFSGVSNQPQHFGDGTRLSIL.

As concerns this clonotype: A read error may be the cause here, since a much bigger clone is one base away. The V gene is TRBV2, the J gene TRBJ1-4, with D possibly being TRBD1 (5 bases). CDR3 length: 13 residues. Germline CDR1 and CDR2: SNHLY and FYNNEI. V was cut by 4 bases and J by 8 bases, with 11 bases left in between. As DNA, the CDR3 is TGTGCCAGCAGTGCGTTGACAGCCGAAAAACTGTTTTTT. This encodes CASSALTAEKLFF.

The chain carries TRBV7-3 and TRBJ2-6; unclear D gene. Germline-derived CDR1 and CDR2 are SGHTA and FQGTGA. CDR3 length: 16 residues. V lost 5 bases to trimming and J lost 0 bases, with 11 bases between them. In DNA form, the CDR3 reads TGTGCCAGCAGCGCCACTACAAACTCTGGGGCCAACGTCCTGACTTTC. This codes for CASSATTNSGANVLTF.

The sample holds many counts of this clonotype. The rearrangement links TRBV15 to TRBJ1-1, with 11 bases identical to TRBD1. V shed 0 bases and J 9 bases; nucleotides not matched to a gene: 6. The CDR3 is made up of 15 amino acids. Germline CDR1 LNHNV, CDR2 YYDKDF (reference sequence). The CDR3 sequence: CATSRDLADRGQAFF. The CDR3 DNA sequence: TGTGCCACCAGCAGAGATCTAGCGGACAGGGGGCAAGCTTTCTTT. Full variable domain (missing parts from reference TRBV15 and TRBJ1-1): DAMVIQNPRYQVTQFGKPVTLSCSQTLNHNVMYWYQQKSSQAPKLLFHYYDKDFNNEADTPDNFQSRRPNTSFCFLDIRSPGLGDTAMYLCATSRDLADRGQAFFGQGTRLTVV.

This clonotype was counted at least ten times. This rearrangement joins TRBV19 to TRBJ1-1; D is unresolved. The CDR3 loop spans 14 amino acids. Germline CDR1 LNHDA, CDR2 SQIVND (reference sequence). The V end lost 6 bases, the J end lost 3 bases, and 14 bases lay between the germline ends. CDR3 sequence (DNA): TGTGCCAGTAGCATGTGGGGAAGGGACACTGAAGCTTTCTTT. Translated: CASSMWGRDTEAFF.